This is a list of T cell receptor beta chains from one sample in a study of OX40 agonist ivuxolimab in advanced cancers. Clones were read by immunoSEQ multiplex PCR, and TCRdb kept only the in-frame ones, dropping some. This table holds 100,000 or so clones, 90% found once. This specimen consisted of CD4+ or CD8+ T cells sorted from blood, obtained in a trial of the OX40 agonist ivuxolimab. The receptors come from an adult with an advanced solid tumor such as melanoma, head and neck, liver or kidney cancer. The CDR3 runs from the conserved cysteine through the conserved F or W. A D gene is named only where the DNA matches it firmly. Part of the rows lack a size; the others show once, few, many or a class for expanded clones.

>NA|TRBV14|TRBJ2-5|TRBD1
CASSPGQGVWETQYF
TGTGCCAGCAGCCCGGGACAGGGGGTTTGGGAGACCCAGTACTTC
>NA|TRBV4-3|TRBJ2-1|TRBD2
CASSQGAGTSGYNEQFF
TGCGCCAGCAGCCAAGGAGCCGGGACTAGCGGTTACAATGAGCAGTTCTTC
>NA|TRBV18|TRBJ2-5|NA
CASSPLGRGIREQYF
TGTGCCAGCTCACCACTTGGCAGGGGAATACGGGAGCAGTACTTC
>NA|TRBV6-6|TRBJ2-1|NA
CASSYSGTTYNEQFF
TGTGCCAGCAGTTACTCCGGGACAACCTACAATGAGCAGTTCTTC
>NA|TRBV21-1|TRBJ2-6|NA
CASRPRLQQSRANVLTF
TGTGCCAGCAGACCGCGGCTACAACAAAGTCGGGCCAACGTCCTGACTTTC
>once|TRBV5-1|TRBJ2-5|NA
CASSRTLYQETQYF
TGCGCCAGCAGCAGGACATTGTACCAAGAGACCCAGTACTTC
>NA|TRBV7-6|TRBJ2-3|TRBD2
CASSLGTSGISDTQYF
TGTGCCAGCAGCCTAGGGACTAGCGGGATATCAGATACGCAGTATTTT
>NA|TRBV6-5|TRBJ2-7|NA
CASPPYRVFYEQYF
TGTGCCAGCCCCCCCTACAGGGTGTTTTACGAGCAGTACTTC
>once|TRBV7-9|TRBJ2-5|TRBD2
CASSLAGGLLQETQYF
TGTGCCAGCAGCTTAGCCGGGGGACTACTCCAAGAGACCCAGTACTTC
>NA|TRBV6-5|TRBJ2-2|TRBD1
CASSRLTGSGGELFF
TGTGCCAGCAGTAGATTGACAGGGTCGGGCGGGGAGCTGTTTTTT
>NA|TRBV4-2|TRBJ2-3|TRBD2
CASSQPGLGVDTQYF
TGTGCCAGCAGCCAACCCGGACTAGGAGTGGATACGCAGTATTTT
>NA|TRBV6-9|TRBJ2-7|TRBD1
CASSPPGQGTDEQYF
TGTGCCAGCAGTCCTCCGGGACAGGGAACAGACGAGCAGTACTTC
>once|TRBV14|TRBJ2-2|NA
CASSHLTGYTGELFF
TGTGCCAGCAGCCACCTGACAGGATACACCGGGGAGCTGTTTTTT
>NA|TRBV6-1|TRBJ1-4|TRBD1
CASSGYRGTATNEKLFF
TGTGCCAGCAGTGGGTACAGGGGGACTGCAACTAATGAAAAACTGTTTTTT
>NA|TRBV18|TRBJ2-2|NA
CASSPAVGTGELFF
TGTGCCAGCTCACCAGCGGTAGGGACCGGGGAGCTGTTTTTT
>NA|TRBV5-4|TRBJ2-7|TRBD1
CASSTQGAAYEQYF
TGTGCCAGCAGCACCCAGGGGGCGGCCTACGAGCAGTACTTC
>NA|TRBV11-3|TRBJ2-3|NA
CASIKPGTVWSTQYF
TGTGCCAGCATTAAACCCGGGACCGTATGGAGTACGCAGTATTTT
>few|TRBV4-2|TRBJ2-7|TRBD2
CASSQDLAVAGVKYF
TGTGCCAGCAGCCAAGATCTTGCGGTAGCGGGAGTTAAGTACTTC
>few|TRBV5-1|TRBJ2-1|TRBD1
CASSGGTGGYNEQFF
TGCGCCAGCAGCGGCGGGACAGGGGGCTACAATGAGCAGTTCTTC
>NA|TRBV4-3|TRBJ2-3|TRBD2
CASSQIAGARTDTQYF
TGCGCCAGCAGCCAAATAGCGGGAGCGAGAACAGATACGCAGTATTTT
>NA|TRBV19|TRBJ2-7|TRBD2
CASSRGGSGLAYEQYF
TGTGCCAGTAGTAGGGGCGGGTCGGGACTAGCCTACGAGCAGTACTTC
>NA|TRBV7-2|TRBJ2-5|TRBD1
CASSVNGQGQETQYF
TGTGCCAGCAGCGTGAACGGACAGGGGCAAGAGACCCAGTACTTC
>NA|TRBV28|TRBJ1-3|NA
CASSSGGVGSGNTIYF
TGTGCCAGCAGTTCCGGGGGAGTGGGTTCTGGAAACACCATATATTTT
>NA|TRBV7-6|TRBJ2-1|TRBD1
CASSSSTGGRKGNEQFF
TGTGCCAGCAGCTCTTCGACAGGGGGGAGGAAGGGGAATGAGCAGTTCTTC
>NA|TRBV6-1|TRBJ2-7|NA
CASSEWGRGSSYEQYF
TGTGCCAGCAGTGAGTGGGGACGGGGCTCCTCCTACGAGCAGTACTTC
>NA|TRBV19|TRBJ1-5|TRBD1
CASSIGQGAKPQHF
TGTGCCAGTAGTATCGGCCAGGGGGCAAAGCCCCAGCATTTT
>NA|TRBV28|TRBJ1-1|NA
CASTDGGMNTEAFF
TGTGCCAGCACCGACGGGGGTATGAACACTGAAGCTTTCTTT
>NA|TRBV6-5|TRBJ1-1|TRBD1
CASSYFGTANTEAFF
TGTGCCAGCAGTTACTTTGGGACAGCGAACACTGAAGCTTTCTTT
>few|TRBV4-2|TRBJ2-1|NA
CASSQGGSPSSYNEQFF
TGTGCCAGCAGCCAAGGGGGGTCCCCAAGCTCCTACAATGAGCAGTTCTTC
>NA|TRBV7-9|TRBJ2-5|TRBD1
CASSEQGPQETQYF
TGTGCCAGCAGCGAACAGGGGCCACAAGAGACCCAGTACTTC